The TCR beta chain under discussion was sequenced for a study of T cells in Graves' hyperthyroidism and ophthalmopathy. Findings of the study overall: Blood shared most expanded thyroid clonotypes above 0.001.

Amplified TCR beta CDR3 regions came from RNA transcripts. The HTBI primer set drove a first-round RT-PCR of the TCR CDR3. TCRdb re-called the multiplex PCR reads through MiXCR, storing one row per CDR3 protein. The table shows fewer than 650,000 distinct CDR3 sequences, with approximately 15% occurring only once. The CDR3 spans 15 residues. The germline V gene encodes CDR1 SGHTA and CDR2 FQGNSA. V shed 5 bases and J 3 bases; nucleotides not matched to a gene: 7. Worth noting for this clonotype: Antigen unknown.

The hyperthyroidism was newly diagnosed and had lasted under 2 months; the patients were aged 18 to 65. The PBMCs were sourced from fresh peripheral blood (around 9.9 ml). The TCR sequence derives from a woman aged 40 to 49 with Graves' hyperthyroidism. This rearrangement joins TRBV7-2 to TRBJ1-5, with TRBD1 matching 7 bases. The material sequenced was blood. The CDR3 nucleotides are TGTGCCAGCAGCGTTAGTACAGGGGTCAATCAGCCCCAGCATTTT. It yields the protein CASSVSTGVNQPQHF. The whole variable domain, remainder taken from reference TRBV7-2 and TRBJ1-5, is GAGVSQSPSNKVTEKGKDVELRCDPISGHTALYWYRQSLGQGLEFLIYFQGNSAPDKSGLPSDRFSAERTGGSVSTLTIQRTQQEDSAVYLCASSVSTGVNQPQHFGDGTRLSIL.